This T cell receptor (beta chain) emerged from a study of shared clonotypes between healthy human individuals. V was clipped by 5 bases and J by 4 bases, with 21 bases between them. CDR1 and CDR2 from the germline V gene are SGHAT and FQNNGV. The CDR3 has 17 amino acids. Data came from immunoSEQ multiplex PCR; TCRdb stores just in-frame clones and leaves some out. This sample yields 950,000 to 1,300,000 clones, of which roughly 70% are seen a single time; roughly 1.5% belongs to the top ten. This chain connects TRBV11-2 to TRBJ2-1; TRBD2 is a possible D gene (6 bases). This receptor was identified in a man between 18 and 29 years old in good health. The sequencing input was memory CD4+ T cells sorted from blood. Subset specified: CD45RA-negative fraction. The CDR3 protein is CASSRNTGVGIYNEQFF. The CDR3 DNA reads TGTGCCAGCAGCCGCAACACGGGAGTAGGGATTTACAATGAGCAGTTCTTC. Based on the CDR3 plus reference TRBV11-2 and TRBJ2-1, the full variable domain is EAGVAQSPRYKIIEKRQSVAFWCNPISGHATLYWYQQILGQGPKLLIQFQNNGVVDDSQLPKDRFSAERLKGVDSTLKIQPAKLEDSAVYLCASSRNTGVGIYNEQFFGPGTRLTVL.